A selection of T cell receptor beta chains follows, all from one sample in a study of blood T cell repertoires in COVID-19. Clones were read by immunoSEQ multiplex PCR, and TCRdb kept only the in-frame ones, dropping some. This sample has 170,000 or so clones, with 70% to 90% found just once. Sequences were obtained from peripheral blood. The receptors stem from a man aged 45-60 years with active or convalescent COVID-19. The CDR3 runs from the conserved cysteine through the conserved F or W. D genes are given only for firm matches. Not all rows give a size; the values are once, few, many and, for expanded clones, a class.

14	-	TRBD1	TRBJ1-2	TRBV5-4	CASSIRDRLDRYTF	TGTGCCAGCAGCATTCGGGACAGGTTGGACCGCTACACCTTC
15	-	TRBD1	TRBJ1-5	TRBV19	CASNVPGTGNQPQHF	TGTGCCAGTAATGTTCCCGGGACAGGGAACCAGCCCCAGCATTTT
13	-	-	TRBJ2-2	TRBV5-1	CASSLSSGGELFF	TGCGCCAGCAGCTTGTCTAGTGGCGGGGAGCTGTTTTTT
15	-	TRBD2	TRBJ2-2	TRBV19	CASSGLAGGSGELFF	TGTGCCAGTAGTGGGCTAGCGGGAGGTAGCGGGGAGCTGTTTTTT
17	-	TRBD2	TRBJ2-3	TRBV7-6	CASSLVVTGGGSDTQYF	TGTGCCAGCAGCTTAGTTGTGACGGGAGGGGGATCAGATACGCAGTATTTT
14	-	-	TRBJ1-1	TRBV7-6	CASSLDPGNTEAFF	TGTGCCAGCAGCTTAGATCCGGGGAACACTGAAGCTTTCTTT
14	-	-	TRBJ1-5	TRBV2	CASSASPSNQPQHF	TGTGCCAGCAGTGCTAGCCCTTCCAATCAGCCCCAGCATTTT
14	few	-	TRBJ1-1	TRBV15	CATSKRSGKTEAFF	TGTGCCACCAGCAAAAGGTCAGGGAAAACTGAAGCTTTCTTT
17	-	-	TRBJ1-5	TRBV19	CASTAEVSSENNQPQHF	TGTGCCAGTACCGCGGAGGTGTCGTCAGAGAACAATCAGCCCCAGCATTTT
18	-	TRBD1	TRBJ1-4	TRBV9	CASSAPEGQGFPNEKLFF	TGTGCCAGCAGCGCCCCCGAGGGACAGGGCTTCCCTAATGAAAAACTGTTTTTT
13	-	TRBD1	TRBJ2-7	TRBV10-3	CASEGTGGHEQYF	TGTGCCTCCGAAGGGACAGGGGGCCACGAGCAGTACTTC